This TCR beta chain is from a study of T cell repertoires in ileal Crohn's disease. The CDR3 runs to 14 residues. Germline V gives CDR1 SGDLS, CDR2 YYNGEE. Trimming removed 5 bases from V and 5 bases from J; junction bases left unmatched: 5. Produced via immunoSEQ multiplex PCR; TCRdb's table is partial and in-frame only. The data show 2,300 or so clones, 95% to 98% seen once. This clonotype was obtained from an adult with Crohn's disease. The genes are TRBV9 and TRBJ2-2, with TRBD1 identical over 8 bases. The specimen sequenced was ileal tissue. DNA for the CDR3: TGTGCCAGCAGTGGACAGGGTCGGACCGGGGAGCTGTTTTTT. It yields the protein CASSGQGRTGELFF.